Listed below are T cell receptor beta chains from one sample, sequenced in a study of cytomegalovirus exposure and HLA in healthy donors. Using immunoSEQ multiplex PCR, the repertoire was profiled, and TCRdb retains in-frame clones only, with some absent. The data show 150,000 or so clones, 76% seen once. The sample taken for sequencing was PBMCs. These receptors were taken from a male donor in good health and CMV-seronegative. CDR3s leave out the opening cysteine and the closing phenylalanine or tryptophan.

CDR3 protein: ASSQTGSGSYGELF
J gene: TRBJ2-2
V gene: TRBV7-2

CDR3 protein: ASSKGTNTDTQY
J gene: TRBJ2-3
V gene: TRBV5-4

CDR3 protein: ASSEGNTEAF
J gene: TRBJ1-1
V gene: TRBV5-1

CDR3 protein: ASSPRGDWDTEAF
J gene: TRBJ1-1
V gene: TRBV6-6

CDR3 protein: ASSQENPLPGQEGRYGYT
J gene: TRBJ1-2
V gene: TRBV4-2

CDR3 protein: ATSLSGREDEQY
J gene: TRBJ2-7
V gene: TRBV15

CDR3 protein: ASSGTGLKDTEAF
J gene: TRBJ1-1
V gene: TRBV19

CDR3 protein: SYRDSLSAGEAF
J gene: TRBJ1-1
V gene: TRBV29-1

CDR3 protein: ASSSGGLSYEQY
J gene: TRBJ2-7
V gene: TRBV19

CDR3 protein: ASRAVVATSYEQY
J gene: TRBJ2-7
V gene: TRBV28

CDR3 protein: ASSTGGGEQF
J gene: TRBJ2-1
V gene: TRBV28

CDR3 protein: ASSPPGGGDQPQH
J gene: TRBJ1-5
V gene: TRBV7-9

CDR3 protein: ASSQGSGPGTDTQY
J gene: TRBJ2-3
V gene: TRBV14